A single T cell receptor beta chain is shown here with its context. The source of the sample is a study of blood T cell repertoires in COVID-19. Turning to the study itself: The United States, Italy and Spain supplied acute and convalescent COVID-19 samples.

Per germline, CDR1 LGHNA and CDR2 YNFKEQ. V was clipped by 4 bases and J by 5 bases; unmatched bases: 6. This CDR3 contains 16 residues. Assay: immunoSEQ multiplex PCR; the TCRdb copy retains only in-frame clones and omits some. The repertoire holds about 210,000 clones, with approximately 90% as singletons. This clonotype originated in a man aged 35 to 55 with acute or convalescent COVID-19. The specimen sequenced was peripheral blood. The rearrangement uses TRBV4-2 and TRBJ2-2; TRBD2 agrees at 11 bases. The CDR3 nucleotides read TGTGCCAGCAGCCGCACACTAGCGGGAGTGACCGGGGAGCTGTTTTTT. Translating it yields CASSRTLAGVTGELFF.